The 9 T cell receptor beta chains presented below share a single source sample, sequenced in a study of cytomegalovirus exposure and HLA in healthy donors (dated by TCRdb to 2015 to 2018). Library construction relied on the immunoSEQ multiplex PCR assay. For the multiplex PCR, a mixture combining 60 forward primers for TCR Vbeta segments and 13 reverse primers for TCR Jbeta segments was used. Sourced from immuneACCESS, this table was stored by TCRdb with only in-frame sequences that have V and J called. A share of the clones is absent; for the studies checked, an unresolved V gene accounts for under half, and the remainder has no known explanation. This sample holds roughly 150,000 clones; 80% were observed only once. The ten biggest clones cover 2.2% of the sample. The specimen was PBMCs. Source of these receptors: a man aged 30 to 45 in good health and CMV-seronegative.

The chain carries TRBV7-2 and TRBJ2-1; 8 positions agree with TRBD2. The CDR3 totals 12 residues. V shed 5 bases and J 13 bases; nucleotides not matched to a gene: 7. The germline gives CDR1 SGHTA, CDR2 FQGNSA. DNA for the CDR3: TGTGCCAGCAGCGAATGGACTAGCACACAGTTCTTC. It specifies CASSEWTSTQFF.

The chain has TRBV28 and TRBJ2-5; 8 bases agree with TRBD2. The junction had 11 bases not matched to a gene; V was cut back by 4 bases and J by 4 bases. CDR1 is MDHEN and CDR2 is SYDVKM in the germline V gene. CDR3 length equals 16 residues. DNA of the CDR3: TGTGCCAGCAGTTCCCCCAGGGAGAGCGGGAGAGAGACCCAGTACTTC. This encodes CASSSPRESGRETQYF.

The chain is built from TRBV5-1 and TRBJ2-1; D possibly corresponds to TRBD2 (7 bases). The CDR3 consists of 15 residues. CDR1 SGHRS and CDR2 YFSETQ come from the germline V gene. Trimming pared 4 bases from V and 4 bases from J, leaving 15 bases between. The CDR3 protein is CASSGGGGVYNEQFF. The CDR3 DNA reads TGCGCCAGCAGCGGCGGGGGCGGGGTTTACAATGAGCAGTTCTTC.

This clone has a handful of counts. This chain joins TRBV5-6 and TRBJ1-1; D remains ambiguous. CDR1 SGHDT and CDR2 YYEEEE come from the germline V gene. CDR3 size: 14 residues. V lost 4 bases and J lost 3, with 13 bases in between. The CDR3 here is CASSLVSRDTEAFF. The DNA for the CDR3 is TGTGCCAGCAGCCTCGTATCGAGGGACACTGAAGCTTTCTTT.

The chain has TRBV28 and TRBJ2-2; 10 bases line up with TRBD1. The CDR3 runs 16 residues. V gave up 1 base and J gave up 7 bases; unmatched junction bases: 6. Per the germline V gene, CDR1 is MDHEN and CDR2 is SYDVKM. Here the CDR3 reads CASSLLGTGAVGELFF. DNA of the CDR3: TGTGCCAGCAGTTTATTGGGGACAGGGGCGGTCGGGGAGCTGTTTTTT.

The rearrangement links TRBV5-4 to TRBJ2-7, with D possibly being TRBD1 (6 bases). The V end lost 1 base, the J end lost 3 bases, and 8 bases lay between the germline ends. CDR3 size: 13 residues. Per germline, CDR1 SGHNT and CDR2 YYREEE (reference sequence). The CDR3 nucleotides read TGTGCCAGCAGCTTGCAAGGGGGCTACGAGCAGTACTTC. Its protein is CASSLQGGYEQYF. Full variable domain (remainder filled in from reference TRBV5-4 and TRBJ2-7): ETGVTQSPTHLIKTRGQQVTLRCSSQSGHNTVSWYQQALGQGPQFIFQYYREEENGRGNFPPRFSGLQFPNYSSELNVNALELDDSALYLCASSLQGGYEQYFGPGTRLTVT.

The chain links TRBV9 to TRBJ2-2, with D hard to call. The CDR3 loop spans 13 amino acids. Germline CDR1 and CDR2: SGDLS and YYNGEE. The V gene lost 6 bases and the J gene lost 6 bases, with 12 bases spanning the gap. The CDR3 protein is CASTRGLAGELFF. The CDR3, as DNA: TGTGCCAGCACCCGCGGCCTGGCCGGGGAGCTGTTTTTT.

The chain carries TRBV28 and TRBJ2-7, with TRBD1 matching over 7 bases. The CDR3 has 13 residues. Trimming at V came to 5 bases and at J to 2 bases, leaving 3 bases not matched to a gene. Per the germline V gene, CDR1 is MDHEN and CDR2 is SYDVKM. CDR3 in DNA: TGTGCCAGCAGTACGACAGGGCCCTACGAGCAGTACTTC. Translation gives CASSTTGPYEQYF.

This clone came up a few times. The chain recombines TRBV2 with TRBJ2-7; a possible D gene is TRBD1 (6 bases). Per germline, CDR1 SNHLY and CDR2 FYNNEI. V lost 7 bases and J 3 bases, leaving 16 bases between the germline ends. The CDR3 is 14 residues long. The CDR3 DNA is TGTGCCAGCACTACGGACAGAGGACTCTACGAGCAGTACTTC. This translates into CASTTDRGLYEQYF.